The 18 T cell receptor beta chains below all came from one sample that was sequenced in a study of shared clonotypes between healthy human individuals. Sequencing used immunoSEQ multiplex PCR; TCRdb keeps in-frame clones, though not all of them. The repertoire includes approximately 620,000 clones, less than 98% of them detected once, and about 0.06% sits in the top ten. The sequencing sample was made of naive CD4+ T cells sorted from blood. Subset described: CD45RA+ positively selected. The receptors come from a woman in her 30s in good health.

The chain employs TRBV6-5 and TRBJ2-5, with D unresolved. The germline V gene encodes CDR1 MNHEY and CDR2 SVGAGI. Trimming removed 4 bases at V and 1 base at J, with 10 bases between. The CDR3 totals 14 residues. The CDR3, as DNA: TGTGCCAGCAGTTCCCACGGGCGCCAAGAGACCCAGTACTTC. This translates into CASSSHGRQETQYF.

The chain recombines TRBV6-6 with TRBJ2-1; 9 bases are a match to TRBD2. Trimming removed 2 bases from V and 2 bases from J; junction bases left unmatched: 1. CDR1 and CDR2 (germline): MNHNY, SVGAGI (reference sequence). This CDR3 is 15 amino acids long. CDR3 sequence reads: CASSYASGTYNEQFF. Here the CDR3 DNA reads TGTGCCAGCAGTTACGCTAGCGGGACCTACAATGAGCAGTTCTTC.

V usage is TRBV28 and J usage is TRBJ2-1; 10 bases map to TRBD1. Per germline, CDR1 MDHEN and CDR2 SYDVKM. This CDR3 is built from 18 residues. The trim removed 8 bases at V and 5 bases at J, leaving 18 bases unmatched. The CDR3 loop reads CASGSPEFPGQGNNEQFF. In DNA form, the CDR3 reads TGTGCCAGCGGTTCCCCCGAATTCCCGGGACAGGGGAACAATGAGCAGTTCTTC.

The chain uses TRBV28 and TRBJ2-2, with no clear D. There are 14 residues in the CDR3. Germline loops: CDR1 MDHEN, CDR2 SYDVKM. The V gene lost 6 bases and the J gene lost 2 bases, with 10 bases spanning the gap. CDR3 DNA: TGTGCCAGCAGCGTGCCCGTCAACACCGGGGAGCTGTTTTTT. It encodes CASSVPVNTGELFF. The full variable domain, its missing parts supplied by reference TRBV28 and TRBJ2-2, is DVKVTQSSRYLVKRTGEKVFLECVQDMDHENMFWYRQDPGLGLRLIYFSYDVKMKEKGDIPEGYSVSREKKERFSLILESASTNQTSMYLCASSVPVNTGELFFGEGSRLTVL.

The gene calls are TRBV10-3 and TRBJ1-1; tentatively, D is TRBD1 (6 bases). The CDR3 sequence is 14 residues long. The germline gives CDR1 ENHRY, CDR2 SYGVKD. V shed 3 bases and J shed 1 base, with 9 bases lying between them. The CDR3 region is CAISDPDRNTEAFF. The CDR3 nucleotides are TGTGCCATCAGTGACCCGGACAGGAACACTGAAGCTTTCTTT.

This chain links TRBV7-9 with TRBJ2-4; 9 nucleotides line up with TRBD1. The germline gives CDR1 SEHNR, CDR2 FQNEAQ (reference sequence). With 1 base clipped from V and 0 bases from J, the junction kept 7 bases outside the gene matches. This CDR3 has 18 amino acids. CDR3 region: CASSLVWVGQGAKNIQYF. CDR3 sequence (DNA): TGTGCCAGCAGCTTAGTTTGGGTGGGACAGGGAGCCAAAAACATTCAGTACTTC.

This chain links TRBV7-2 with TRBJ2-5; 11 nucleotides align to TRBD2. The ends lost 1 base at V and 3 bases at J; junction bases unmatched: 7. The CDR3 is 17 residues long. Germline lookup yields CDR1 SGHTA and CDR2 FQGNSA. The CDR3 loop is CASSLGVTSGSEETQYF. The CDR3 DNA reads TGTGCCAGCAGCTTAGGGGTCACTAGCGGGAGCGAAGAGACCCAGTACTTC.

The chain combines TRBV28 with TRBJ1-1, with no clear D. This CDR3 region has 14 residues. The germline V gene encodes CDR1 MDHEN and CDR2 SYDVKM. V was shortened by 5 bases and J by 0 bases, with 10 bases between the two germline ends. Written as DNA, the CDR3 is TGTGCCAGCAGTCGGCGGTTGATGAACACTGAAGCTTTCTTT. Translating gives CASSRRLMNTEAFF.

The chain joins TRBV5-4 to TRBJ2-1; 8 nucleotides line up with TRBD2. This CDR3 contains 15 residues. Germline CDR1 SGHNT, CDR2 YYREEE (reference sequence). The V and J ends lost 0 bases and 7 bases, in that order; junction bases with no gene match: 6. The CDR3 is CASSLEAGVWNEQFF. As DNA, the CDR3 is TGTGCCAGCAGCTTGGAAGCGGGGGTATGGAATGAGCAGTTCTTC.

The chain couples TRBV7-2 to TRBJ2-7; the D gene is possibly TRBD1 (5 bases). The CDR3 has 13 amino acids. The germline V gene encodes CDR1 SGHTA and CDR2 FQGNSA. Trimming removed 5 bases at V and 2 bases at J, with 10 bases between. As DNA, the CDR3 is TGTGCCAGCAGCGCAGGGCCAACCTACGAGCAGTACTTC. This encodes CASSAGPTYEQYF.

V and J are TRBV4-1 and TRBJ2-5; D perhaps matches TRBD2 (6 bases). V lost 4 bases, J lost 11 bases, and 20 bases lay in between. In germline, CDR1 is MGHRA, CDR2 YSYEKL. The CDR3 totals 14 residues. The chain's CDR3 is CASSPGIADGEQYF. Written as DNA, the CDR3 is TGCGCCAGCAGCCCCGGGATAGCGGACGGTGAGCAGTACTTC.

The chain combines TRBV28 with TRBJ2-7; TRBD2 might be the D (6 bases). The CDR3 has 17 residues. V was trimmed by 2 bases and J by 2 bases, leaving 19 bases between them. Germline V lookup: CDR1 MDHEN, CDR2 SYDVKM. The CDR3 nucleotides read TGTGCCAGCAGTTTAAGTATCGGGGTGGGCGGGACCTACGAGCAGTACTTC. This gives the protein CASSLSIGVGGTYEQYF.

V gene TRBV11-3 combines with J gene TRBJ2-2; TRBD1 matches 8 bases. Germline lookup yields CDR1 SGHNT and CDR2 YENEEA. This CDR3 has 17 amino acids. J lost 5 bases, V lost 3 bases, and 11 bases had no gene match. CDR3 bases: TGTGCCAGCAGCTTGCCCCCCGGACAGGGTGGAACCGGGGAGCTGTTTTTT. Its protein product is CASSLPPGQGGTGELFF.

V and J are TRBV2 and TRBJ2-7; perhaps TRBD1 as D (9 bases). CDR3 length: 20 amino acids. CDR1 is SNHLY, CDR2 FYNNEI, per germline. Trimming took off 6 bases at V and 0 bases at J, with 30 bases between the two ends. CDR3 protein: CASRGQGGLAGPRSSYEQYF. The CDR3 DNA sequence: TGTGCCAGCAGGGGACAGGGTGGGTTAGCGGGGCCACGTAGCTCCTACGAGCAGTACTTC.

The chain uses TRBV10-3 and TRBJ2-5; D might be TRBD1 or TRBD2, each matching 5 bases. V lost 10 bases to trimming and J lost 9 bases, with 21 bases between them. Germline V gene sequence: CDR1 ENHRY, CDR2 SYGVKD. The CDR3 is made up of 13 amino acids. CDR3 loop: CARQGTAGQAQYF. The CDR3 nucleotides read TGTGCCAGACAAGGGACCGCCGGTCAGGCCCAGTACTTC.

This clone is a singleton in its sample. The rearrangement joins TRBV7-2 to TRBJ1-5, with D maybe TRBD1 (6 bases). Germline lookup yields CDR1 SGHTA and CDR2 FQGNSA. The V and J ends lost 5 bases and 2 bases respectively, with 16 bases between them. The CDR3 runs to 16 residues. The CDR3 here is CASSDRTAGRNQPQHF. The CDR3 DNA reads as TGTGCCAGCAGCGATCGGACAGCCGGGCGCAATCAGCCCCAGCATTTT.

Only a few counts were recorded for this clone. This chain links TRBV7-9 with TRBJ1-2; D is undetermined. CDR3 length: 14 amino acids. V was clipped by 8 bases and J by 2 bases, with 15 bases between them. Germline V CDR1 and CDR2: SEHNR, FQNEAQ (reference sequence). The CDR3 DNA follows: TGTGCCAGCGGGGATCTGGAGGGAAACTATGGCTACACCTTC. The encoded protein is CASGDLEGNYGYTF.

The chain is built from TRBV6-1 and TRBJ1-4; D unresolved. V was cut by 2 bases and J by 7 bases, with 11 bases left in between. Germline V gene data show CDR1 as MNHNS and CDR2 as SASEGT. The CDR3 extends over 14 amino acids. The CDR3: CASSEPGVGEKLFF. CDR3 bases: TGTGCCAGCAGTGAACCCGGGGTGGGTGAAAAACTGTTTTTT.